This T cell receptor (beta chain) comes out of a study of OX40 agonist ivuxolimab in advanced cancers. Study in general: Dose-escalation cases comprised hepatocellular carcinoma, melanoma, renal cell or head and neck cancer.

The method was immunoSEQ multiplex PCR; TCRdb's version includes in-frame clones alone and lacks a portion of them. The sample holds around 90,000 clones, around 86% seen once. At baseline, cycle 4 day 1, and cycle 7 day 1, blood was sampled. The CDR3 contains 15 residues. Germline V gives CDR1 LNHNV, CDR2 YYDKDF (reference sequence). Trimming removed 1 base at V and 3 bases at J, with 9 bases between. Sequencing used CD4+ or CD8+ T cells sorted from blood, obtained in a trial of the OX40 agonist ivuxolimab. The chain combines TRBV15 with TRBJ1-4; D not resolved. This receptor was obtained from an adult with an advanced solid tumor such as melanoma, head and neck, liver or kidney cancer. CDR3 nucleotides: TGTGCCACCAGCAGAGTGCTGTTATCTAATGAAAAACTGTTTTTT. As protein: CATSRVLLSNEKLFF.